This TCR beta chain is from a study of shared T cell receptors in the human thymus. Assay used: immunoSEQ multiplex PCR; TCRdb lists only in-frame clones, some missing. This table holds 600,000 to 900,000 clones, approximately 85% found once. J was trimmed by 4 bases and V by 2 bases; bases with no gene match: 19. The CDR3 covers 19 residues. Germline CDR1 and CDR2: LGHNA and YSLEER. The same sample was also used in a study of human thymus T cells. That study adds: Resections were taken during corrective heart surgery, and the thymus tissue came from these. Usage of V and J genes appeared biased in thymic and blood repertoires.

This receptor was taken from a girl under three years old with a congenital heart defect. Sample: thymocytes. This sequence joins TRBV4-3 and TRBJ2-7; 8 nucleotides match TRBD1. CDR3 protein: CASSQLSGGKGADSYEQYF. The DNA of the CDR3 is TGCGCCAGCAGCCAACTGTCAGGGGGCAAGGGAGCGGACTCTTACGAGCAGTACTTC.